This note documents a single T cell receptor (beta chain) sequence. What it binds is unknown. The PCR made use of 60 Vbeta and 13 Jbeta primers. Using immunoSEQ multiplex PCR, the repertoire was profiled, and TCRdb retains in-frame clones only, with some absent. The sample yields about 120,000 clones, roughly three quarters seen once. Sampled while nominally healthy, donors likely had unrecorded immune exposures. The data originate from a study of cytomegalovirus exposure and HLA in healthy donors. Whole-study results and caveats: In vitro assays verified that three CMV-associated chains recognized CMV antigens specifically. Productive rates of about 87% or about 30% were seen for most TCR beta V segments in an earlier analysis.

Germline values: CDR1 MNHEY, CDR2 SMNVEV (reference sequence). The CDR3 has 17 amino acids. V trimming: 5 bases; J trimming: 1 base; junction bases outside the gene matches: 8. The sequenced sample was PBMCs. The receptor was derived from a man aged 18-30 years in good health and CMV-seronegative. V is TRBV27 and J is TRBJ2-7, with TRBD2 identical over 13 bases. CDR3 coding DNA: TGTGCCAGCAGTCCCCGACCGGGACTAGCGGGATCCTACGAGCAGTACGTC. Encoded protein: CASSPRPGLAGSYEQYV.